The 19 T cell receptor beta chains listed next were all sequenced from one sample in a study of blood T cell repertoires in COVID-19. Sequenced by immunoSEQ multiplex PCR; TCRdb stores in-frame clones only, minus some. The profile shows around 100,000 clones, about 84% of them singletons. Sequencing input: peripheral blood. These receptors originate from a human donor in a cohort sampled during active COVID-19.

In DNA, the CDR3 is TGTGCCAGCTCACCCCAGGGTTGGGACTATGGCTACACCTTC. Protein product: CASSPQGWDYGYTF. The rearrangement joins TRBV18 to TRBJ1-2; weak D call: TRBD1 (5 bases). Germline CDR1 KGHSH, CDR2 LQKENI. Trimming shortened V by 3 bases and J by 3 bases, and 11 bases separated the two germline ends. The CDR3 sequence is 14 residues long.

The chain links TRBV6-5 to TRBJ1-1, with 8 bases that match TRBD1. CDR3 length equals 15 residues. The V gene's germline CDR1 is MNHEY and CDR2 SVGAGI. Trimming removed 0 bases from V and 5 bases from J; junction bases left unmatched: 5. The CDR3 DNA follows: TGTGCCAGCAGTTACTCGAGACAGGGGAGAACTGAAGCTTTCTTT. It translates to CASSYSRQGRTEAFF.

The chain combines TRBV19 with TRBJ2-3, with TRBD2 identical over 8 bases. The ends lost 1 base at V and 4 bases at J; junction bases unmatched: 1. The CDR3 loop spans 14 amino acids. CDR1 and CDR2 (germline): LNHDA, SQIVND (reference sequence). The CDR3 DNA reads TGTGCCAGTAGTATAGCGCGGGGGGCAGATACGCAGTATTTT. It encodes CASSIARGADTQYF.

The CDR3 loop is CASSPLTGDYTEAFF. CDR3 coding DNA: TGTGCCAGCTCACCCCTGACAGGGGATTACACTGAAGCTTTCTTT. The rearrangement links TRBV18 to TRBJ1-1; 8 nucleotides agree with TRBD1. CDR1 is KGHSH, CDR2 LQKENI, per germline. This CDR3 has 15 amino acids. V shed 3 bases, J shed 3 bases, and the junction held 6 bases outside the gene matches.

V gene TRBV18 combines with J gene TRBJ2-2, with 7 nucleotides matching TRBD2. Germline V gene lookup returns CDR1 KGHSH and CDR2 LQKENI. J gave up 4 bases and V 3 bases, and 11 bases lay outside the gene matches. The CDR3 length is 17 residues. CDR3 sequence reads: CASSPKGTSVITGELFF. Written as DNA, the CDR3 is TGTGCCAGCTCACCGAAGGGAACTAGCGTAATCACCGGGGAGCTGTTTTTT.

The J gene is TRBJ1-6, the V gene TRBV28, with D hard to call. CDR1 and CDR2 from the germline V gene are MDHEN and SYDVKM. The CDR3 covers 16 residues. V was cut by 4 bases and J by 7 bases, with 17 bases left in between. DNA of the CDR3: TGTGCCAGCAGTTCAACAGCCCCGGGAGGGAATTCACCCCTCCACTTT. Translated, it gives CASSSTAPGGNSPLHF.

The chain recombines TRBV10-3 with TRBJ2-7; TRBD1 matches at 7 bases. Germline V gene data show CDR1 as ENHRY and CDR2 as SYGVKD. V shed 6 bases, J shed 2 bases, and the junction held 7 bases outside the gene matches. The CDR3 has 14 residues. The CDR3 reads CAIRAGTDTYEQYF. The CDR3 DNA reads TGTGCCATCAGGGCCGGGACAGATACCTACGAGCAGTACTTC.

The chain combines TRBV6-5 with TRBJ1-6, with D tentatively TRBD1 (5 bases). The CDR3 totals 16 residues. Germline loops: CDR1 MNHEY, CDR2 SVGAGI. Trimming removed 4 bases from V and 4 bases from J, with 14 bases in between. The CDR3 spells CASSSLGRGYNSPLHF. The CDR3 DNA reads TGTGCCAGCAGTTCACTGGGGCGGGGGTATAATTCACCCCTCCACTTT.

This clone was counted once. The V call is TRBV10-1, the J call TRBJ2-3; possible D gene TRBD2, 6 bases. Germline V lookup: CDR1 WNHNN, CDR2 SYGVQD (reference sequence). The CDR3 runs 15 residues. V dropped 4 bases and J dropped 3 bases, with 14 bases sitting between them. The CDR3 protein is CASSVQGGGTDTQYF. CDR3 sequence (DNA): TGCGCCAGCAGTGTTCAGGGAGGTGGGACAGATACGCAGTATTTT.

The J gene is TRBJ1-2, the V gene TRBV21-1. TRBV21-1 is classified as a pseudogene. The CDR3 is 14 residues long. This chain's CDR3 is CASSRDRGIDGYTF. The CDR3 DNA reads as TGTGCCAGCAGCAGGGACCGGGGGATTGATGGCTACACCTTC.

This clone was seen a handful of times. The chain is built from TRBV5-4 and TRBJ2-2; tentatively, D is TRBD2 (6 bases). The V and J ends lost 4 bases and 2 bases respectively, with 9 bases between them. The germline gives CDR1 SGHNT, CDR2 YYREEE (reference sequence). This CDR3 is built from 14 residues. CDR3 in DNA: TGTGCCAGCAGCACGGGACTTAACACCGGGGAGCTGTTTTTT. Translated, it gives CASSTGLNTGELFF.

This clone was found a few times. In DNA, the CDR3 is TGTGCCAGCAAGGGTTCTTTAGGGGATAACTATGGCTACACCTTC. This translates into CASKGSLGDNYGYTF. The chain recombines TRBV5-4 with TRBJ1-2; a possible D gene is TRBD1 (5 bases). The CDR3 is 15 amino acids. Germline CDR1 and CDR2: SGHNT and YYREEE (reference sequence). Deletions cut 6 bases from V and 1 base from J, with 16 bases between.

This clone occurred a few times. The V call is TRBV7-2, the J call TRBJ2-7; 12 bases line up with TRBD2. The CDR3 covers 15 residues. Per germline, CDR1 SGHTA and CDR2 FQGNSA. V shed 2 bases, J shed 6 bases, and the junction held 5 bases outside the gene matches. The CDR3 DNA is TGTGCCAGCAGCTTACTAGCGGGGGGGCCGAGCGAGCAGTACTTC. Translating it yields CASSLLAGGPSEQYF.

Only one count was recorded for this clone. The rearrangement joins TRBV29-1 to TRBJ1-1; 7 bases are shared with TRBD1. This CDR3 comprises 13 residues. In germline, CDR1 is SQVTM, CDR2 ANQGSEA. Trimming at V came to 7 bases and at J to 1 base, leaving 6 bases not matched to a gene. CDR3 residues: CSDGDSQNTEAFF. CDR3 DNA sequence: TGCAGCGACGGGGACAGTCAGAACACTGAAGCTTTCTTT.

The genes are TRBV19 and TRBJ2-3; TRBD2 agrees at 8 bases. Looked up from germline, CDR1 is LNHDA and CDR2 is SQIVND (reference sequence). V gave up 6 bases and J gave up 7 bases; unmatched junction bases: 12. The CDR3 spans 15 residues. CDR3 coding DNA: TGTGCCAGTAGACCGGGGGCGGGGGGCCTTCATACGCAGTATTTT. It is translated as CASRPGAGGLHTQYF.

The gene calls are TRBV7-2 and TRBJ1-4; D possibly corresponds to TRBD1 (6 bases). Looked up from germline, CDR1 is SGHTA and CDR2 is FQGNSA. The CDR3 has 14 residues. V lost 3 bases to trimming and J lost 7 bases, with 12 bases between them. The CDR3 is CASSFRGRGEKLFF. Here the CDR3 DNA reads TGTGCCAGCAGCTTCAGGGGTCGGGGTGAAAAACTGTTTTTT.

The gene calls are TRBV5-1 and TRBJ1-2; TRBD1 is a possible D gene (5 bases). V was trimmed by 4 bases and J by 5 bases, leaving 21 bases between them. Per the germline V gene, CDR1 is SGHRS and CDR2 is YFSETQ. The CDR3 runs 16 residues. The CDR3 nucleotides read TGCGCCAGCAGCCTCTCCGGGACTTCGGGGAAATATGGCTACACCTTC. Translated: CASSLSGTSGKYGYTF.

The chain links TRBV21-1 to TRBJ2-6; the table gives TRBD1 as D, unverified against the DNA. TRBV21-1 constitutes a pseudogene. There are 17 residues in the CDR3. The CDR3 region has the DNA TGTGCCAGCAGCTCGGGGACAGGGTGGTCTGGGGCCAACGTCCTGACTTTC. The encoded protein is CASSSGTGWSGANVLTF.

The chain carries TRBV6-9 and TRBJ2-3, with TRBD2 matching over 11 bases. Trimming cost V 3 bases and J 6 bases; bases outside gene matches: 11. This CDR3 contains 17 residues. Germline V gene data show CDR1 as MNHGY and CDR2 as SVAAGI. Here the CDR3 DNA reads TGTGCCAGCAGTTACACAATAGCGGGAGGGCTTGTGGATACGCAGTATTTT. This gives the protein CASSYTIAGGLVDTQYF.